Listed here is a single TCR beta chain. The antigen is not known. Use of 60 Vbeta and 13 Jbeta primers characterized the PCR. TCRdb's copy holds only in-frame clones and misses some; the assay was immunoSEQ multiplex PCR. Here the sample spans more than 90,000 clones, 65% to 85% being singletons. The sample is drawn from a study of cytomegalovirus exposure and HLA in healthy donors. Study-level findings and limits: Follow-up analysis found HLA locus-dependent TCR association rates, highest for DRB1 and lowest for HLA-C. Published work reported that the classifier diagnosed cytomegalovirus status with high specificity and sensitivity. A prior analysis recorded that most TCR beta V segments were productive about 87% or about 30% of the time.

At the time of sampling, donors were nominally healthy, though unrecorded immune exposures were likely. The receptor was isolated from a man aged 50 or older in good health and CMV-seropositive. The material sequenced was PBMCs.

The CDR3 reads CASKRGLTSGGDAFF. In DNA form, the CDR3 reads TGCGCCAGCAAGAGGGGTCTAACTAGCGGGGGGGATGCGTTCTTC. This chain uses TRBV5-1 with TRBJ2-1; 13 bases fit TRBD2. Germline CDR1 reads SGHRS; CDR2 reads YFSETQ. This CDR3 has 15 residues. The J segment lost 15 bases and the V segment lost 6 bases, leaving 15 bases of the junction unmatched.